This TCR beta chain derives from a study of blood T cell repertoires in COVID-19 (dated by TCRdb to 2019 to 2021). Study-level background: The collaborator samples originated in the United States, Italy and Spain and spanned the acute and convalescent phases of COVID-19. The material from the prospective study consisted of cDNA or gDNA derived from T cells, B-cell-depleted T cells, or PBMCs. Subjects who had been exposed to COVID-19, were actively infected with it, or had recovered from it provided the deeply sampled blood TCRbeta repertoires that made up the dataset. The repertoires were made available in a free public database intended to serve as a resource for research on the immune response to SARS-CoV-2. The samples were drawn from two sources: the first 160 participants of the ongoing ImmuneRACE study, and over 950 subjects contributed by 6 global collaborators. Sample metadata almost always included a de-identified subject ID, COVID-19 status, age in years and sex. Where HLA class I and class II types were available, the types were taken from metadata supplied by the sample provider, not from assay-based typing. The investigation overall reported the following: How much clinical and demographic metadata was included differed by source and by participant, and the metadata was provided uncurated.

Concerning this clone itself: Its binding antigen is unknown. The input lacks base qualities; no much larger clone sits a single base away.

Whole blood was collected in K2EDTA tubes by collaborating institutions according to the institutions' own protocols. Collaborator samples were shipped for TCRbeta analysis as frozen whole blood, isolated PBMCs, or DNA extracted from either sample type. TCRbeta CDR3 regions were amplified from genomic DNA by means of the immunoSEQ Assay, a bias-controlled multiplex PCR. On the study's bioinformatics: Nucleated cell counts per sample were estimated from amplification of reference gene primers within the assay. To quantify the absolute abundance of each unique TCRbeta CDR3 rearrangement, sequence reads were collapsed and filtered. For each sample, productive Simpson clonality was calculated as the square root of Simpson's diversity index over productive rearrangements. As stored in TCRdb, this immuneACCESS dataset retains in-frame rearrangements with V and J assigned. A fraction of the clones does not appear; measured against another copy, unresolved V genes explain less than half of the discrepancy, and the remainder lacks a known reason. V and J calls plus clone size are reproduced from that table; the DNA served to infer D and trimming. The sample includes roughly 200,000 clones, with 78% observed a single time. The ten largest make up roughly 2.8% of the sample.

Trimming takes 7 bases from V and 7 bases from J, and the germline ends sit 7 bases apart. The CDR3 runs 11 residues from the cysteine to the phenylalanine. This entry keeps only the CDR3 DNA: 33 bases, framed from base 1. The germline V gene (reference sequence) supplies CDR1 LNHDA and CDR2 SQIVND. Sequencing input: peripheral blood. In this chain, TRBV19 is recombined with TRBJ2-2; TRBD1 is a weak D gene call, 5 bases matching. The receptor's source is a woman aged 80 or older with active or convalescent COVID-19. The nucleotide sequence is given as TGTGCCAGTACCAGGGACGGGGAGCTGTTTTTT. This yields the protein CASTRDGELFF.